The source of this TCR beta chain is a study of blood T cells in healthy people across ages. Study-wide findings and caveats: Estimates of diversity drawn from one million T cells were considered underestimates.

V lost 1 base and J lost 13, with 20 bases in between. There are 15 residues in the CDR3. CDR1 and CDR2 from the germline V gene are SGHDN and FVKESK. Sample-barcoded 5' priming and a J-beta primer mix drove a second PCR of about 7 to 12 cycles. One entry per CDR3 protein, called by TCRdb with MiXCR from the 5' RACE reads. The sample contains about 1.8 million distinct CDR3 sequences, roughly 49% of which appear only once. As for this clonotype: Its cognate antigen is unknown.

The gene calls are TRBV14 and TRBJ2-4; possible D gene TRBD2, 7 bases. The source material was blood. This receptor was taken from a middle-aged woman in good health. CDR3 amino acids: CASSQGRGGFEAQYF. CDR3 nucleotides: TGTGCCAGCAGCCAAGGTAGGGGGGGGTTCGAGGCGCAGTACTTC.